The subject of this entry is one T cell receptor beta chain. The target antigen is unknown. Donors sampled were nominally healthy, though unrecorded immune exposures were likely. The PCR used 60 Vbeta and 13 Jbeta primers. The table came from immunoSEQ multiplex PCR; TCRdb's copy has only in-frame clones and leaves some out. The data contain around 100,000 clones, around 81% of them singletons. These data belong to a study of cytomegalovirus exposure and HLA in healthy donors. General study findings and limits: Earlier analysis looked at TCR beta V segments, and most were productive about 87% or about 30% of the time. TCR beta chains numbering 150 to 200 were designated cytomegalovirus-associated.

With V trimmed by 1 base and J by 3 bases, 7 bases remained unmatched. This CDR3 is built from 17 residues. Germline assignment: CDR1 SGHDN and CDR2 FVKESK. Sequenced sample: PBMCs. The sequence was obtained from a woman in her 70s in good health and CMV-seropositive. The rearrangement joins TRBV14 to TRBJ2-7; 12 nucleotides align to TRBD1. CDR3 in amino acids: CASSQAFGTGGFYEQYF. The CDR3 DNA follows: TGTGCCAGCAGCCAAGCTTTTGGGACAGGGGGCTTCTACGAGCAGTACTTC.